The rows below give T cell receptor beta chains drawn from one sample of a study of T cell repertoires in cytomegalovirus infection. Each CDR3 protein is one row after TCRdb ran MiXCR on the reads. The sample comprises about 160,000 distinct CDR3 sequences, less than 25% of which are singletons, and under 30% rests with the top ten. These receptors lack a known antigen. The sequencing used CD8+ T cells from cultured PBMCs, collected from culture after CMV antigen stimulation. The origin of the receptors is a human donor in good health (CMV status not recorded). Some clones in this sample may be carry-over from other donors' samples. Both conserved end residues are part of each CDR3. D genes are given only for firm matches. Only some rows state a clone size, as once, few, many or a class for expanded clones.

D: NA
J: TRBJ1-4
size: NA
V: TRBV5-3
CDR3: CASSFALQGREKLFF
DNA: TGTGCCAGCAGCTTCGCGTTACAGGGAAGGGAAAAACTGTTTTTT

D: NA
J: TRBJ2-2
size: NA
V: TRBV6-2/TRBV6-3
CDR3: CASSYTTGRPGELFF
DNA: TGTGCCAGCAGTTACACGACAGGGAGGCCCGGGGAGCTGTTTTTT

D: NA
J: TRBJ1-3
size: NA
V: TRBV12-3/TRBV12-4
CDR3: CASSLRHLDTIYF
DNA: TGTGCCAGCAGTTTAAGGCATCTCGACACCATATATTTT

D: TRBD1
J: TRBJ1-5
size: NA
V: TRBV29-1
CDR3: CSVLGTGANQPQHF
DNA: TGCAGCGTCCTAGGGACAGGGGCAAATCAGCCCCAGCATTTT

D: TRBD1
J: TRBJ1-1
size: few
V: TRBV7-2
CDR3: CASSVGTGGETFF
DNA: TGTGCCAGCAGCGTCGGGACAGGGGGCGAAACTTTCTTT

D: TRBD1
J: TRBJ2-2
size: few
V: TRBV29-1
CDR3: CSVESRDSTPGELFF
DNA: TGCAGCGTTGAAAGCCGGGACAGCACACCCGGGGAGCTGTTTTTT

D: NA
J: TRBJ2-1
size: NA
V: TRBV28
CDR3: CALGGGGYNEQFF
DNA: TGTGCCCTGGGTGGGGGTGGGTACAATGAGCAGTTCTTC

D: TRBD2
J: TRBJ2-2
size: few
V: TRBV7-8
CDR3: CASSPIRGETGELFF
DNA: TGTGCCAGCAGCCCAATCCGGGGGGAGACCGGGGAGCTGTTTTTT

D: NA
J: TRBJ1-3
size: few
V: TRBV28
CDR3: CASNMGMGNTIYF
DNA: TGTGCCAGCAACATGGGGATGGGAAACACCATATATTTT

D: NA
J: TRBJ2-7
size: few
V: TRBV7-2
CDR3: CASTLDGGLLDEQYF
DNA: TGTGCCAGCACCTTAGATGGGGGGTTACTGGACGAGCAGTACTTC

D: NA
J: TRBJ1-2
size: few
V: TRBV20-1
CDR3: CSARDLGGYGYTF
DNA: TGCAGTGCTAGAGATCTGGGGGGCTATGGCTACACCTTC

D: NA
J: TRBJ1-1
size: NA
V: TRBV15
CDR3: CATSRGVGALNTEAFF
DNA: TGTGCCACCAGCAGAGGTGTAGGGGCGTTGAACACTGAAGCTTTCTTT

D: TRBD1
J: TRBJ2-7
size: many
V: TRBV7-9
CDR3: CASNLPGTGTNEQYF
DNA: TGTGCCAGCAACCTCCCCGGGACAGGGACCAACGAGCAGTACTTC

D: TRBD2
J: TRBJ2-3
size: NA
V: TRBV7-2
CDR3: CASSIPGLAGEFTDTQYF
DNA: TGTGCCAGCAGCATACCGGGACTAGCGGGGGAATTCACAGATACGCAGTATTTT

D: TRBD2
J: TRBJ2-1
size: few
V: TRBV4-3
CDR3: CASSQEAVRLAGLNEQFF
DNA: TGCGCCAGCAGCCAAGAAGCGGTGAGACTAGCGGGGCTCAATGAGCAGTTCTTC

D: NA
J: TRBJ1-1
size: NA
V: TRBV6-1
CDR3: CASSEEGEVTEAFF
DNA: TGTGCCAGCAGTGAAGAGGGGGAGGTCACTGAAGCTTTCTTT

D: NA
J: TRBJ2-1
size: NA
V: TRBV14
CDR3: CASSSPPVSNEQFF
DNA: TGTGCCAGCAGCTCCCCTCCAGTGTCCAATGAGCAGTTCTTC

D: NA
J: TRBJ1-1
size: few
V: TRBV28
CDR3: CASSFRPRQNTEAFF
DNA: TGTGCCAGCAGTTTTCGCCCCCGACAGAACACTGAAGCTTTCTTT

D: TRBD2
J: TRBJ2-3
size: NA
V: TRBV7-9
CDR3: CASRSSGGGTDTQYF
DNA: TGTGCCAGCAGATCTAGCGGGGGTGGCACAGATACGCAGTATTTT

D: NA
J: TRBJ2-7
size: NA
V: TRBV12-3/TRBV12-4
CDR3: CASSSDGVEQYF
DNA: TGTGCCAGCAGTTCCGACGGGGTGGAGCAGTACTTC

D: TRBD1
J: TRBJ1-2
size: few
V: TRBV12-3/TRBV12-4
CDR3: CASSSSPDRIYGYTF
DNA: TGTGCCAGCAGTTCGAGCCCGGACAGGATCTATGGCTACACCTTC

D: TRBD2
J: TRBJ2-1
size: once
V: TRBV5-5
CDR3: CASSLGTSGAWEQFF
DNA: TGTGCCAGCAGCTTGGGGACTAGCGGGGCGTGGGAGCAGTTCTTC

D: NA
J: TRBJ2-7
size: few
V: TRBV27
CDR3: CASSLARDSYEQYF
DNA: TGTGCCAGCAGTTTGGCTCGGGACTCCTACGAGCAGTACTTC

D: NA
J: TRBJ1-1
size: few
V: TRBV7-8
CDR3: CASRPRAPNTEAFF
DNA: TGTGCCAGCAGACCTAGGGCGCCGAACACTGAAGCTTTCTTT

D: TRBD1
J: TRBJ1-5
size: few
V: TRBV7-2
CDR3: CASSPSPVDRGNQPQHF
DNA: TGTGCCAGCAGCCCTAGCCCCGTGGACAGGGGCAATCAGCCCCAGCATTTT

D: TRBD2
J: TRBJ2-2
size: few
V: TRBV7-8
CDR3: CASSLERAGGNTGELFF
DNA: TGTGCCAGCAGCTTAGAGCGAGCGGGAGGGAACACCGGGGAGCTGTTTTTT

D: TRBD1
J: TRBJ2-7
size: NA
V: TRBV7-6
CDR3: CASSSGQGAGEQYF
DNA: TGTGCCAGCAGCTCGGGACAGGGGGCAGGCGAGCAGTACTTC

D: TRBD1
J: TRBJ1-1
size: NA
V: TRBV27
CDR3: CASSTSGEGAPVTEAFF
DNA: TGTGCCAGCAGCACCTCTGGAGAGGGGGCCCCTGTAACTGAAGCTTTCTTT

D: NA
J: TRBJ2-3
size: NA
V: TRBV7-6
CDR3: CASSLGGEVRRGSDTQYF
DNA: TGTGCCAGCAGCTTAGGGGGGGAGGTGCGGAGAGGGTCAGATACGCAGTATTTT

D: NA
J: TRBJ1-2
size: NA
V: TRBV9
CDR3: CASRNGREGYTF
DNA: TGTGCCAGCCGAAACGGCAGGGAGGGCTACACCTTC

D: NA
J: TRBJ2-1
size: few
V: TRBV20-1
CDR3: CSVRRRGYNEQFF
DNA: TGCAGTGTCCGGCGGAGAGGCTACAATGAGCAGTTCTTC

D: TRBD1
J: TRBJ2-5
size: NA
V: TRBV6-5
CDR3: CASSYPITGTGRETQYF
DNA: TGTGCCAGCAGTTACCCTATCACCGGGACAGGCAGGGAGACCCAGTACTTC

D: NA
J: TRBJ2-2
size: few
V: TRBV7-7
CDR3: CASSFEADSPGELFF
DNA: TGTGCTAGCAGCTTTGAAGCCGACAGCCCCGGGGAGCTGTTTTTT

D: NA
J: TRBJ1-5
size: few
V: TRBV12-3/TRBV12-4
CDR3: CASSSPQYNQPQHF
DNA: TGTGCCAGCAGCTCCCCCCAGTACAATCAGCCCCAGCATTTT

D: NA
J: TRBJ2-4
size: NA
V: TRBV10-2
CDR3: CASLDREVAKNIQYF
DNA: TGCGCCAGCCTAGACAGGGAGGTAGCCAAAAACATTCAGTACTTC

D: TRBD2
J: TRBJ2-3
size: NA
V: TRBV12-3/TRBV12-4
CDR3: CASSFLPGLAGLGTDTQYF
DNA: TGTGCCAGCAGTTTCCTTCCGGGACTAGCGGGGCTCGGCACAGATACGCAGTATTTT

D: TRBD1
J: TRBJ1-1
size: few
V: TRBV25-1
CDR3: CASSELGTALGAFF
DNA: TGTGCCAGCAGTGAATTGGGGACAGCCCTGGGGGCTTTCTTT

D: NA
J: TRBJ2-2
size: few
V: TRBV28
CDR3: CASSLVYERELFF
DNA: TGTGCCAGCAGTTTAGTGTACGAGCGAGAGCTGTTTTTT

D: NA
J: TRBJ2-2
size: NA
V: TRBV7-6
CDR3: CASTVRGDKSGELFF
DNA: TGTGCCAGCACCGTACGGGGGGACAAGTCCGGGGAGCTGTTTTTT

D: TRBD1
J: TRBJ1-6
size: NA
V: TRBV27
CDR3: CASSSHTGGRPLHF
DNA: TGTGCCAGCAGTTCCCATACAGGGGGCAGACCCCTCCACTTT

D: NA
J: TRBJ1-5
size: NA
V: TRBV9
CDR3: CASSVGGLSYQPQHF
DNA: TGTGCCAGCAGCGTTGGGGGGCTGAGCTATCAGCCCCAGCATTTT

D: NA
J: TRBJ1-6
size: NA
V: TRBV7-3
CDR3: CASSFSYNSPLHF
DNA: TGTGCCAGCAGCTTCTCCTATAATTCACCCCTCCACTTT

D: NA
J: TRBJ1-2
size: NA
V: TRBV12-3/TRBV12-4
CDR3: CASSLTPGRYTF
DNA: TGTGCCAGCAGTTTAACGCCGGGGCGCTACACCTTC

D: NA
J: TRBJ1-1
size: few
V: TRBV7-8
CDR3: CASSWLPGREAFF
DNA: TGTGCCAGCAGCTGGTTACCGGGCCGTGAAGCTTTCTTT

D: NA
J: TRBJ1-3
size: many
V: TRBV27
CDR3: CASSLSSSGNTIYF
DNA: TGTGCCAGCAGTTTATCCAGCTCTGGAAACACCATATATTTT

D: NA
J: TRBJ2-7
size: few
V: TRBV4-1
CDR3: CASSGAGSYEQYF
DNA: TGCGCCAGCAGCGGAGCGGGTTCCTACGAGCAGTACTTC

D: TRBD2
J: TRBJ2-3
size: few
V: TRBV4-1
CDR3: CASSHRWLAGGHGTDTQYF
DNA: TGCGCCAGCAGCCACCGGTGGCTAGCGGGGGGGCACGGCACAGATACGCAGTATTTT

D: NA
J: TRBJ2-3
size: many
V: TRBV7-6
CDR3: CASALEGTDTQYF
DNA: TGTGCCAGCGCTCTGGAGGGGACAGATACGCAGTATTTT

D: TRBD1
J: TRBJ2-1
size: NA
V: TRBV12-3/TRBV12-4
CDR3: CASRTGTGAYNEQFF
DNA: TGTGCCAGCAGGACCGGGACAGGGGCTTACAATGAGCAGTTCTTC

D: NA
J: TRBJ2-7
size: NA
V: TRBV6-2/TRBV6-3
CDR3: CASSSGERNEQYF
DNA: TGTGCCAGCAGTTCAGGGGAGAGAAACGAGCAGTACTTC

D: TRBD2
J: TRBJ2-3
size: NA
V: TRBV7-9
CDR3: CASSSPPRGSGVPSTDTQYF
DNA: TGTGCCAGCAGCTCGCCGCCGCGGGGGAGTGGCGTTCCTAGCACAGATACGCAGTATTTT

D: NA
J: TRBJ1-5
size: NA
V: TRBV7-2
CDR3: CASSPEGRDHQPQHF
DNA: TGTGCCAGCAGCCCAGAGGGCAGGGACCATCAGCCCCAGCATTTT

D: TRBD1
J: TRBJ2-3
size: few
V: TRBV7-2
CDR3: CASSLGQGANTDTQYF
DNA: TGTGCCAGCAGCTTAGGACAGGGGGCGAACACAGATACGCAGTATTTT

D: TRBD1
J: TRBJ1-1
size: few
V: TRBV6-2/TRBV6-3
CDR3: CASSYSGTALWDTEAFF
DNA: TGTGCCAGCAGTTACTCGGGGACAGCCTTATGGGACACTGAAGCTTTCTTT

D: TRBD1
J: TRBJ1-5
size: NA
V: TRBV10-3
CDR3: CAISESMQGGNQPQHF
DNA: TGTGCCATCAGTGAGTCGATGCAGGGGGGCAATCAGCCCCAGCATTTT

D: NA
J: TRBJ1-6
size: few
V: TRBV12-3/TRBV12-4
CDR3: CASSFYIRDGYNSPLHF
DNA: TGTGCCAGCAGTTTCTATATAAGGGACGGCTATAATTCACCCCTCCACTTT

D: NA
J: TRBJ2-7
size: NA
V: TRBV7-8
CDR3: CASSSSGVEQYF
DNA: TGTGCCAGCAGCTCCTCGGGGGTCGAGCAGTACTTC

D: NA
J: TRBJ1-1
size: NA
V: TRBV12-3/TRBV12-4
CDR3: CASSLAVRRENTEAFF
DNA: TGTGCCAGCAGTTTAGCTGTTCGGAGGGAGAACACTGAAGCTTTCTTT

D: TRBD1
J: TRBJ2-7
size: NA
V: TRBV5-4
CDR3: CASSLSGTGLEQYF
DNA: TGTGCCAGCAGCTTATCAGGGACAGGGCTCGAGCAGTACTTC